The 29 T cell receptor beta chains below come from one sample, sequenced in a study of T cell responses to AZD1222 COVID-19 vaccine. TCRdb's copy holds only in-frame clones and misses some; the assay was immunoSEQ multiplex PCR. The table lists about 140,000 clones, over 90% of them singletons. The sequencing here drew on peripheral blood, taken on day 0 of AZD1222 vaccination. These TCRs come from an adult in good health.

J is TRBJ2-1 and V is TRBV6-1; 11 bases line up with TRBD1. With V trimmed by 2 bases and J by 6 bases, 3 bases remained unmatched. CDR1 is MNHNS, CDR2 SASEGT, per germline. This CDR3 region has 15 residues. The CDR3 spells CASSERGTGGNEQFF. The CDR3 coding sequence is TGTGCCAGCAGTGAAAGAGGGACAGGGGGCAATGAGCAGTTCTTC.

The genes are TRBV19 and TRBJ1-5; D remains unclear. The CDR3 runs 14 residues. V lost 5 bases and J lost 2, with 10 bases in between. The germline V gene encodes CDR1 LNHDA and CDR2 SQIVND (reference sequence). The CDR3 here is CASSVTRGNQPQHF. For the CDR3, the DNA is TGTGCCAGTAGTGTCACGAGGGGCAATCAGCCCCAGCATTTT. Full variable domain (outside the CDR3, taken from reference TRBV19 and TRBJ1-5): DGGITQSPKYLFRKEGQNVTLSCEQNLNHDAMYWYRQDPGQGLRLIYYSQIVNDFQKGDIAEGYSVSREKKESFPLTVTSAQKNPTAFYLCASSVTRGNQPQHFGDGTRLSIL.

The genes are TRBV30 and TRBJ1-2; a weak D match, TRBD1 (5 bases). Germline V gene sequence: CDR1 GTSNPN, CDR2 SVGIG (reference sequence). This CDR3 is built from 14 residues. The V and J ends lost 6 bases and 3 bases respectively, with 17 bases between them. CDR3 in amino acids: CACKTGGRDYGYTF. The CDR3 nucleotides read TGTGCCTGTAAGACGGGGGGTCGGGACTATGGCTACACCTTC.

CDR3 loop: CPCSRRPGQGYEQYF. In DNA form, the CDR3 reads TGTCCCTGTAGTCGACGACCGGGACAGGGCTACGAGCAGTACTTC. The rearrangement links TRBV19 to TRBJ2-7; 9 nucleotides agree with TRBD1. This CDR3 contains 15 residues. From germline, CDR1 is LNHDA and CDR2 SQIVND (reference sequence).

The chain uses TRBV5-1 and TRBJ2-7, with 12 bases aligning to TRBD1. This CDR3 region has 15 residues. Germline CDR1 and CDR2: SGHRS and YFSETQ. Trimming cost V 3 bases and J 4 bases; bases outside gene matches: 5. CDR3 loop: CASSSGTGGVYEQYF. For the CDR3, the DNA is TGCGCCAGCAGCTCCGGGACAGGGGGCGTGTACGAGCAGTACTTC.

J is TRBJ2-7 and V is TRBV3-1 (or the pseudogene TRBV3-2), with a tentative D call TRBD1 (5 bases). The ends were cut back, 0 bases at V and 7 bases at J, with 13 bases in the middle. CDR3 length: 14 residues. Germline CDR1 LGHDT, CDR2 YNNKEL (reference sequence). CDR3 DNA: TGTGCCAGCAGCCAAGATCTAAGGGGTGGGGAGCAGTACTTC. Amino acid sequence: CASSQDLRGGEQYF.

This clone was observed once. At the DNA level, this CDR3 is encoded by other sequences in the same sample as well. The CDR3 loop reads CASSLGGTDTQYF. CDR3 in DNA: TGTGCCAGCAGCTTAGGAGGGACAGATACGCAGTATTTT. V is TRBV11-2 and J is TRBJ2-3; perhaps TRBD2 as D (5 bases). Per the germline V gene, CDR1 is SGHAT and CDR2 is FQNNGV. Trimming cost V 1 base and J 3 bases, with 5 bases left between them. The CDR3 is 13 amino acids.

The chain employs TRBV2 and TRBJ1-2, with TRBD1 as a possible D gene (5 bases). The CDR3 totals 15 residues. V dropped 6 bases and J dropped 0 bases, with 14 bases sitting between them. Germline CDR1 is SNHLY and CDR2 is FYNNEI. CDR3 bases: TGTGCCAGCAGGGCGGGACGGGAAGCTAACTATGGCTACACCTTC. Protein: CASRAGREANYGYTF. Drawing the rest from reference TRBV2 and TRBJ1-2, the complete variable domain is EPEVTQTPSHQVTQMGQEVILRCVPISNHLYFYWYRQILGQKVEFLVSFYNNEISEKSEIFDDQFSVERPDGSNFTLKIRSTKLEDSAMYFCASRAGREANYGYTFGSGTRLTVV.

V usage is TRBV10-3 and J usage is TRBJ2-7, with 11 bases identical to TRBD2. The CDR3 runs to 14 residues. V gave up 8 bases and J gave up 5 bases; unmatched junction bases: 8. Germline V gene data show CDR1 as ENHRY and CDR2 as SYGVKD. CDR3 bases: TGTGCCATCGGTAGCGGGAGGGCCGTAAACGAGCAGTACTTC. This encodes CAIGSGRAVNEQYF.

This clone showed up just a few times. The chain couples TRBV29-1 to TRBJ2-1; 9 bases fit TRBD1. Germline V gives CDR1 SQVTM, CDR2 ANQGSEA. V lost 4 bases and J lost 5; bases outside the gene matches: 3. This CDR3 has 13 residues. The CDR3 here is CSVGQGDHNEQFF. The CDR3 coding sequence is TGCAGCGTTGGACAGGGGGATCACAATGAGCAGTTCTTC.

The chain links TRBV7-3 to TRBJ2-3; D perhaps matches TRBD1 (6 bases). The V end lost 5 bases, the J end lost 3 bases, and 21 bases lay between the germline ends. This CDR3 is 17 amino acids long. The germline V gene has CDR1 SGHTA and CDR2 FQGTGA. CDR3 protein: CASSATGLLTGTDTQYF. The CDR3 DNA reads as TGTGCCAGCAGCGCCACAGGGCTTCTCACGGGGACAGATACGCAGTATTTT. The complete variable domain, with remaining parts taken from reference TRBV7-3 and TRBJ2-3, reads GAGVSQTPSNKVTEKGKYVELRCDPISGHTALYWYRQSLGQGPEFLIYFQGTGAADDSGLPNDRFFAVRPEGSVSTLKIQRTERGDSAVYLCASSATGLLTGTDTQYFGPGTRLTVL.

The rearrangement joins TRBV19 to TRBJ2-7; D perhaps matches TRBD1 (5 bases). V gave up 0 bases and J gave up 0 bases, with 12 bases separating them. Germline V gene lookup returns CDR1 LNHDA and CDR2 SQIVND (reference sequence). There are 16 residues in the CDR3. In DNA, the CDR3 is TGTGCCAGTAGTATAGATAGGGGTGCCAGCTCCTACGAGCAGTACTTC. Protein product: CASSIDRGASSYEQYF.

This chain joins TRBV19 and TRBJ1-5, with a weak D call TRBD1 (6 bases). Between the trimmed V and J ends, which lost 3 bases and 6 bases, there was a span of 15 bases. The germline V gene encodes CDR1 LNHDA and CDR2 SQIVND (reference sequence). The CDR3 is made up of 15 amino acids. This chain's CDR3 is CASSMGGADGQPQHF. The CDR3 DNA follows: TGTGCCAGTAGTATGGGGGGCGCCGATGGTCAGCCCCAGCATTTT.

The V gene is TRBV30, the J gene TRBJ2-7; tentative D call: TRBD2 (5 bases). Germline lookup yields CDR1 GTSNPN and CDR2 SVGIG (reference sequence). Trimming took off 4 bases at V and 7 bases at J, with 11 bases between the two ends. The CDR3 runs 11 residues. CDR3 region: CAWIAGVEQYF. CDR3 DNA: TGTGCCTGGATTGCGGGTGTGGAGCAGTACTTC. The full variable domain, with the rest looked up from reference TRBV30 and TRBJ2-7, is SQTIHQWPATLVQPVGSPLSLECTVEGTSNPNLYWYRQAAGRGLQLLFYSVGIGQISSEVPQNLSASRPQDRQFILSSKKLLLSDSGFYLCAWIAGVEQYFGPGTRLTVT.

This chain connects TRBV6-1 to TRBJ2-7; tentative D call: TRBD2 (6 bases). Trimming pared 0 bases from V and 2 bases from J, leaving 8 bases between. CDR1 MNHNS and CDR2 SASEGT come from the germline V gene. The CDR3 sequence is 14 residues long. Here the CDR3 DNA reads TGTGCCAGCAGTGAAGCAGGCGGGACCTACGAGCAGTACTTC. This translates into CASSEAGGTYEQYF.

CDR3 DNA: TGTGCCAGCAGCTTAGGAGGACAGGCGCCGTTCTTC. Its translation is CASSLGGQAPFF. The J gene is TRBJ2-1, the V gene TRBV11-3; 7 bases map to TRBD1. The CDR3 loop spans 12 amino acids. Unmatched junction bases numbered 6, after V lost 1 base and J lost 15 bases. The V gene's germline CDR1 is SGHNT and CDR2 YENEEA.

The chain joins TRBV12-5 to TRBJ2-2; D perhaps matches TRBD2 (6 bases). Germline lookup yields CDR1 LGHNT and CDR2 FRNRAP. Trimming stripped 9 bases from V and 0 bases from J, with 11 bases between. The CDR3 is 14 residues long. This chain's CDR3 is CASSGLSNTGELFF. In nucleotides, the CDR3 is TGTGCTAGCTCGGGACTTTCGAACACCGGGGAGCTGTTTTTT.

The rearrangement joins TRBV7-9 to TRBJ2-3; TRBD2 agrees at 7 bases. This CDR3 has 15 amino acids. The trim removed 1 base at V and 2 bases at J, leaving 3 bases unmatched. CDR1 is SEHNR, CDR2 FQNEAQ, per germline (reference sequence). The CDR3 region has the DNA TGTGCCAGCAGCTTAGAACGGGGGGACACAGATACGCAGTATTTT. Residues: CASSLERGDTDTQYF.

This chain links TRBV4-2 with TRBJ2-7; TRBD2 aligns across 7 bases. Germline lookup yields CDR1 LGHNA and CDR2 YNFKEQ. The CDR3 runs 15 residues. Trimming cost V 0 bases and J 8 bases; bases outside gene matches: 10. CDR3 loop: CASSQDGTTARQQYF. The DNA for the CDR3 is TGTGCCAGCAGCCAAGATGGGACTACCGCCCGGCAGCAGTACTTC.

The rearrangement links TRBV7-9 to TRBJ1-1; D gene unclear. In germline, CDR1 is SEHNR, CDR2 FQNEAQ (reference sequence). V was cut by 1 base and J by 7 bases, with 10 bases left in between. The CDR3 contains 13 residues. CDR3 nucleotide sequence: TGTGCCAGCAGCTTAGGGGAAGGGTTTGAAGCTTTCTTT. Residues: CASSLGEGFEAFF.

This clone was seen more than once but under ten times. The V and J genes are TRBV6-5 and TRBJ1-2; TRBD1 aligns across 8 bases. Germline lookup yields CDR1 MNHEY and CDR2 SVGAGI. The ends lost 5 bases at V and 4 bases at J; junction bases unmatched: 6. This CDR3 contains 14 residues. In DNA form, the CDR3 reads TGTGCCAGCAGTAAAAACAGGGGGGTCTATGGCTACACCTTC. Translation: CASSKNRGVYGYTF.

CDR3 DNA: TGTGCTAGTGCTATTGGGGGGGGCTTAGGGCAGCCCCAGCATTTT. Amino acid sequence: CASAIGGGLGQPQHF. The genes are TRBV12-5 and TRBJ1-5, with D possibly matching TRBD1 (6 bases). This CDR3 spans 15 amino acids. CDR1 LGHNT and CDR2 FRNRAP come from the germline V gene. V lost 7 bases, J lost 7 bases, and 20 bases lay in between.

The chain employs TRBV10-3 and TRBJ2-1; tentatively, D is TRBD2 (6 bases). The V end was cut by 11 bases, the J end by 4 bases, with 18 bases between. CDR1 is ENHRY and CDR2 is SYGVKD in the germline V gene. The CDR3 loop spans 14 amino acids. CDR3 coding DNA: TGTGCCGTGCTGGGGGACTCGAAATACAATGAGCAGTTCTTC. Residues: CAVLGDSKYNEQFF.

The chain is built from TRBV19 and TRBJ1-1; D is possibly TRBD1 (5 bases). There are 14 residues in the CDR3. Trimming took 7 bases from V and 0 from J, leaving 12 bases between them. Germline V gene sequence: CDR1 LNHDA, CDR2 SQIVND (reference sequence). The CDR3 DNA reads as TGTGCCAGTATGGGGCAGGGATTGAACACTGAAGCTTTCTTT. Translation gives CASMGQGLNTEAFF. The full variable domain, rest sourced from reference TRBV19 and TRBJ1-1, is DGGITQSPKYLFRKEGQNVTLSCEQNLNHDAMYWYRQDPGQGLRLIYYSQIVNDFQKGDIAEGYSVSREKKESFPLTVTSAQKNPTAFYLCASMGQGLNTEAFFGQGTRLTVV.

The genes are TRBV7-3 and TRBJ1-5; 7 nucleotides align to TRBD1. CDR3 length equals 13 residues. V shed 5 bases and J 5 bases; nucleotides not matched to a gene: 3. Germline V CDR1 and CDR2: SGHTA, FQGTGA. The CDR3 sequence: CASSPDRDQPQHF. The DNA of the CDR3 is TGTGCCAGCAGCCCCGACAGGGATCAGCCCCAGCATTTT.

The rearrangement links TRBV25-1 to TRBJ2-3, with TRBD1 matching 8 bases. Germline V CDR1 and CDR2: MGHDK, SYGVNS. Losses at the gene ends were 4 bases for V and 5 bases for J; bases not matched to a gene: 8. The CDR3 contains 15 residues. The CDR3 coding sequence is TGTGCCAGCAGTGGGAACAGGGGGTTTTTAGATACGCAGTATTTT. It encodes CASSGNRGFLDTQYF.

The CDR3 protein is CSVDLWDTEAFF. The DNA for the CDR3 is TGCAGCGTTGACCTCTGGGACACTGAAGCTTTCTTT. The chain employs TRBV29-1 and TRBJ1-1; no clear D gene. Trimming took 3 bases from V and 3 from J, leaving 8 bases between them. Germline CDR1 and CDR2: SQVTM and ANQGSEA. This CDR3 spans 12 amino acids.

The CDR3 here is CASSPGTHTVLYF. The CDR3 coding sequence is TGTGCCAGCAGTCCGGGGACACATACCGTCCTATATTTT. The chain links TRBV28 to TRBJ1-3, with D possibly TRBD1 on 6 matching bases. The CDR3 sequence is 13 residues long. Trimming removed 5 bases at V and 14 bases at J, with 19 bases between. The germline V gene has CDR1 MDHEN and CDR2 SYDVKM.

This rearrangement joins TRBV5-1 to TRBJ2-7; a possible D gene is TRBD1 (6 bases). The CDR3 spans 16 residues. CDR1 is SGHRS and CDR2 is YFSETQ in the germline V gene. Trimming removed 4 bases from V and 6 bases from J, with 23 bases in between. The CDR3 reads CASSRGLRTVLGEQYF. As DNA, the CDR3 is TGCGCCAGCAGCCGAGGGCTCAGGACAGTTTTGGGCGAGCAGTACTTC. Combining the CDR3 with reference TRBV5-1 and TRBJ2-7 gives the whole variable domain KAGVTQTPRYLIKTRGQQVTLSCSPISGHRSVSWYQQTPGQGLQFLFEYFSETQRNKGNFPGRFSGRQFSNSRSEMNVSTLELGDSALYLCASSRGLRTVLGEQYFGPGTRLTVT.